This T cell receptor (beta chain) comes out of a study of regulatory T cells in long-lasting Graves disease. Overall study results and limits: Newly diagnosed patients had higher TCR diversity than persistent Graves' patients did.

In building TCR beta libraries, iRepertoire HTBI primers were used together with Arm-PCR of CDR3 regions. TCRdb redid the calling of the multiplex PCR reads with MiXCR, one entry per CDR3 protein. The table shows 400,000 to 500,000 distinct CDR3 sequences, with under 25% occurring only once. As concerns this clonotype: Its cognate antigen is unknown.

CDR1 and CDR2 from the germline V gene are SGHTA and FQGNSA. Trimming took 5 bases from V and 1 from J, leaving 18 bases between them. CDR3 length equals 16 residues. The time point: persistent/refractory GD, antithyroid drugs over 5 years with positive TRAb. Scientists built the TCR library using RNA that was extracted from PBMCs. As collected, the peripheral blood samples measured nine milliliters each and went into EDTA tubes. The origin of this receptor is a female donor with Graves disease. The J gene is TRBJ2-7, the V gene TRBV7-2; TRBD2 is a possible D gene (7 bases). The starting material was peripheral blood mononuclear cells (PBMCs), obtained when the disease was refractory, from a patient treated with antithyroid drugs. CDR3 sequence (DNA): TGTGCCAGCAGCAATTCCAGGGGCGGGGGATCCTACGAGCAGTACTTC. This gives the protein CASSNSRGGGSYEQYF.